This entry lists 26 T cell receptor beta chains sequenced from one sample in a study of T cell clonality in common variable immunodeficiency (dated by TCRdb to about 2015). Library preparation used the immunoSEQ multiplex PCR assay. The clones in this table, taken by TCRdb from immuneACCESS, are in-frame only. Not every clone is retained; where verified, under half of the shortfall comes from an unresolved V gene, and the cause of the rest is unknown. This sample holds roughly 70,000 clones in total, without any singletons. 1.7% of the sample belongs to the ten largest clones. What was sequenced was peripheral blood mononuclear cells. The receptor set was obtained from a person aged 18-70 years in good health.

This clone appeared many times. The read halts 3 residues ahead of the CDR3 end, with the missing end drawn from the germline J gene. The V gene is TRBV7-6, the J gene TRBJ2-7; 8 nucleotides agree with TRBD2. The V gene end was trimmed by 1 base and the J gene end by 0 bases; junction bases not matched to a gene: 8. The germline gives CDR1 SGHVS, CDR2 FNYEAQ. The CDR3 length is 17 residues. CDR3 residues: CASSLEAGGTLSYEQYF. The covered CDR3 bases are TGTGCCAGCAGCTTAGAGGCGGGGGGTACCCTCTCCTACGAG.

This clone showed up many times. CDR3 amino acids: CSVEGQGHTDTQYF. The part of the CDR3 DNA that was read is TGCAGCGTTGAGGGACAGGGGCATACGGATACG. The chain employs TRBV29-1 and TRBJ2-3, with TRBD1 matching over 10 bases. The read stops 3 residues short of the end of the CDR3; the missing end is completed from the germline J gene. V lost 3 bases to trimming and J lost 6 bases; unmatched junction nucleotides: 6. The CDR3 totals 14 residues. Germline V gene data show CDR1 as SQVTM and CDR2 as ANQGSEA.

This clone was seen many times. The CDR3 extends 3 residues past the end of the read, so its final part is completed from the germline J gene. This chain joins TRBV7-8 and TRBJ1-5; D not resolved. The V and J ends lost 5 bases and 4 bases respectively, with 12 bases between them. In germline, CDR1 is SGHVS, CDR2 FQNEAQ. This CDR3 contains 14 residues. The sequenced part of the CDR3 DNA is TGTGCCAGCAGCGTAACAAACACGAATCAGCCC. Translated, it gives CASSVTNTNQP. The whole CDR3 sequence is CASSVTNTNQPQHF.

This clone occurred many times. The read is 3 residues too short to cover the CDR3 end, so that end is filled in from the germline J gene. The rearrangement joins TRBV20-1 to TRBJ2-1, with 11 nucleotides matching TRBD1. J gave up 6 bases and V 4 bases, and 8 bases lay outside the gene matches. Germline CDR1 reads DFQATT; CDR2 reads SNEGSKA (reference sequence). The CDR3 has 15 amino acids. The part of the CDR3 DNA that was read is TGCAGTGCTATGTCGGGACAGGGGGTAGGCAATGAG. Translating it yields CSAMSGQGVGNE. The CDR3 in full is CSAMSGQGVGNEQFF.

This clone came up many times. This chain's CDR3 is CASSLTSGTYNEQFF. The covered CDR3 bases are TGCGCCAGCAGCTTGACTAGCGGTACGTACAATGAG. The chain employs TRBV5-1 and TRBJ2-1; TRBD2 aligns across 8 bases. The read halts 3 residues ahead of the CDR3 end, with the missing end drawn from the germline J gene. The CDR3 consists of 15 residues. With 1 base clipped from V and 4 bases from J, the junction kept 4 bases outside the gene matches. From germline, CDR1 is SGHRS and CDR2 YFSETQ.

This clone was recorded at least ten times. From the germline J gene comes the end of the CDR3, since the read stops 3 residues before it. The chain employs TRBV10-3 and TRBJ2-1, with 11 bases matching TRBD1. This CDR3 spans 16 amino acids. Germline V lookup: CDR1 ENHRY, CDR2 SYGVKD. Unmatched junction bases numbered 12, after V lost 8 bases and J lost 6 bases. Incomplete CDR3 DNA: TGTGCCATCCACCCGGGCGGGGGACAGGGGGGCAATGAG. It translates to CAIHPGGGQGGNE. The whole CDR3 region reads CAIHPGGGQGGNEQFF.

This clone showed up many times. The read finishes 3 residues shy of the CDR3 end, and the germline J gene is used to complete it. V gene TRBV19 combines with J gene TRBJ2-7; D may be TRBD1 (5 bases). Per germline, CDR1 LNHDA and CDR2 SQIVND (reference sequence). The CDR3 has 13 residues. V was shortened by 3 bases and J by 1 base, with 7 bases between the two germline ends. CDR3 DNA, as far as it was read: TGTGCCAGTAGTATCGGACAATCCTACGAG. This gives the protein CASSIGQSYE. The CDR3 in its entirety is CASSIGQSYEQYF. The whole variable domain, filled in from reference TRBV19 and TRBJ2-7, reads DGGITQSPKYLFRKEGQNVTLSCEQNLNHDAMYWYRQDPGQGLRLIYYSQIVNDFQKGDIAEGYSVSREKKESFPLTVTSAQKNPTAFYLCASSIGQSYEQYFGPGTRLTVT.

This clone was found many times. The read terminates 3 residues ahead of where the CDR3 ends, so the germline J gene completes it. The genes are TRBV18 and TRBJ1-2; D gene unclear. Germline V gene lookup returns CDR1 KGHSH and CDR2 LQKENI. CDR3 length: 14 residues. Trimming stripped 3 bases from V and 4 bases from J, with 12 bases between. The CDR3 region is CASSPLPNSYGYTF. Partial CDR3 DNA: TGTGCCAGCTCACCTTTACCCAACTCCTATGGC.

This clone has at least ten counts. The read ends 3 residues shy of where the CDR3 ends; the end is completed using the germline J gene. V and J are TRBV9 and TRBJ1-1; TRBD1 aligns across 9 bases. Germline V gives CDR1 SGDLS, CDR2 YYNGEE. The CDR3 length is 14 residues. This CDR3 reads CASREHRGLSVAFF. The sequenced CDR3 bases are TGTGCCAGCAGAGAACACAGGGGGCTATCGGTA.

This clone was found many times. The read comes to an end 3 residues before the CDR3 does, leaving the germline J gene to fill in the end. The chain has TRBV7-9 and TRBJ2-1, with D perhaps matching TRBD2 (6 bases). V lost 5 bases and J lost 2, with 13 bases in between. From germline, CDR1 is SEHNR and CDR2 FQNEAQ (reference sequence). The CDR3 extends over 15 amino acids. The sequenced CDR3 bases are TGTGCCAGCAGCCCGCTAGCGCTCGCCTACAATGAG. As protein: CASSPLALAYNE. The whole CDR3 is CASSPLALAYNEQFF.

This clone was counted a few times. The covered CDR3 bases are TGTGCCAGCCGAGGACTAGCGGGACAAAATGAG. The encoded protein is CASRGLAGQNE. The entire CDR3 sequence reads CASRGLAGQNEQFF. This sequence joins TRBV2 and TRBJ2-1; 12 nucleotides agree with TRBD2. The read terminates 3 residues ahead of where the CDR3 ends, so the germline J gene completes it. The CDR3 sequence is 14 residues long. CDR1 and CDR2 from the germline V gene are SNHLY and FYNNEI. J was trimmed by 7 bases and V by 8 bases; bases with no gene match: 6. Looking up the rest from reference TRBV2 and TRBJ2-1 gives the full variable domain: EPEVTQTPSHQVTQMGQEVILRCVPISNHLYFYWYRQILGQKVEFLVSFYNNEISEKSEIFDDQFSVERPDGSNFTLKIRSTKLEDSAMYFCASRGLAGQNEQFFGPGTRLTVL.

This clone was recorded many times. The sequence runs out 3 residues before the end of the CDR3; the remainder is reconstructed from the germline J gene. The chain carries TRBV2 and TRBJ2-2; D is perhaps TRBD2 (5 bases). CDR1 and CDR2 (germline): SNHLY, FYNNEI. The CDR3 runs 14 residues. V lost 1 base and J lost 7, with 10 bases in between. The CDR3 sequence is CASSEVRAGGELFF. The sequenced part of the CDR3 DNA is TGTGCCAGCAGTGAAGTCCGGGCGGGCGGGGAG.

This clone was found many times. CDR3 DNA, as far as it was read: TGTGCCAGCAGCGTCAGGGGAGAGGGCGAG. Its protein is CASSVRGEGE. The complete CDR3 sequence is CASSVRGEGEQYF. The chain joins TRBV7-9 to TRBJ2-7; a weak D match, TRBD1 (6 bases). Read data end 3 residues before the CDR3 end; the end is taken from the germline J gene. Germline V gives CDR1 SEHNR, CDR2 FQNEAQ (reference sequence). The CDR3 is 13 amino acids. Between the trimmed V and J ends, which lost 5 bases and 6 bases, there was a span of 14 bases.

This clone was seen many times. The read is 3 residues too short to cover the CDR3 end, so that end is filled in from the germline J gene. The chain links TRBV20-1 to TRBJ1-2, with 9 bases fitting TRBD1. The CDR3 has 14 amino acids. Germline CDR1 is DFQATT and CDR2 is SNEGSKA (reference sequence). J lost 2 bases, V lost 4 bases, and 5 bases had no gene match. CDR3 protein: CSATGTGNNYGYTF. The covered CDR3 bases are TGCAGTGCTACCGGGACAGGGAACAACTATGGC.

This clone was detected many times. The CDR3 is cut off 3 residues early in the read; its end comes from the germline J gene. The J gene is TRBJ2-3, the V gene TRBV7-3; perhaps TRBD2 as D (5 bases). Trimming shortened V by 5 bases and J by 5 bases, and 11 bases separated the two germline ends. The CDR3 has 13 amino acids. CDR1 and CDR2 from the germline V gene are SGHTA and FQGTGA. CDR3 region: CASSQAVLDTQYF. The DNA read from the CDR3 is TGTGCCAGCAGCCAAGCGGTCCTAGATACG.

This clone was seen ten or more times. CDR3 DNA, as far as it was read: TGTGCCTCCCAAGGGAACACTGAA. It codes for CASQGNTE. The complete CDR3 protein is CASQGNTEAFF. V is TRBV2 and J is TRBJ1-1; D is ambiguous. The CDR3 is cut off 3 residues early in the read; its end comes from the germline J gene. CDR1 is SNHLY and CDR2 is FYNNEI in the germline V gene. Trimming stripped 11 bases from V and 1 base from J, with 8 bases between. CDR3 size: 11 residues.

This clone occurred many times. The read ends 3 residues shy of where the CDR3 ends; the end is completed using the germline J gene. The genes are TRBV30 and TRBJ2-5, with 9 bases matching TRBD1. J gave up 7 bases and V 0 bases, and 12 bases lay outside the gene matches. The CDR3 runs to 16 residues. CDR1 is GTSNPN, CDR2 SVGIG, per germline (reference sequence). The chain's CDR3 is CAWSVLRQGVRGTQYF. The CDR3 bases that were read are TGTGCCTGGAGTGTACTAAGACAGGGGGTCCGCGGGACC. Full variable domain (outside the CDR3, taken from reference TRBV30 and TRBJ2-5): SQTIHQWPATLVQPVGSPLSLECTVEGTSNPNLYWYRQAAGRGLQLLFYSVGIGQISSEVPQNLSASRPQDRQFILSSKKLLLSDSGFYLCAWSVLRQGVRGTQYFGPGTRLLVL.

This clone was recorded at least ten times. The read stops 3 residues short of the end of the CDR3; the missing end is completed from the germline J gene. The rearrangement links TRBV29-1 to TRBJ2-2; unclear D gene. The ends were cut back, 4 bases at V and 1 base at J, with 4 bases in the middle. Germline assignment: CDR1 SQVTM and CDR2 ANQGSEA. The CDR3 runs to 12 residues. The CDR3 sequence is CSVALNTGELFF. CDR3 DNA (partial): TGCAGCGTTGCACTGAACACCGGGGAG.

This clone was seen ten or more times. The CDR3 is cut off 3 residues early in the read; its end comes from the germline J gene. The chain combines TRBV30 with TRBJ1-5, with D hard to call. Looked up from germline, CDR1 is GTSNPN and CDR2 is SVGIG (reference sequence). The CDR3 loop spans 14 amino acids. Trimming cost V 2 bases and J 6 bases, with 14 bases left between them. The covered CDR3 bases are TGTGCCTGGAGTCCCCCATTTAGCTCTCAGCCC. Protein sequence: CAWSPPFSSQP. The whole CDR3 reads CAWSPPFSSQPQHF. The variable domain in full, with the rest retrieved from reference TRBV30 and TRBJ1-5, is SQTIHQWPATLVQPVGSPLSLECTVEGTSNPNLYWYRQAAGRGLQLLFYSVGIGQISSEVPQNLSASRPQDRQFILSSKKLLLSDSGFYLCAWSPPFSSQPQHFGDGTRLSIL.

The table lists this clone with many counts. Incomplete CDR3 DNA: TGTGCCATCAGTGGGGCTAGGGGTTTTTTGGCTGAA. It specifies CAISGARGFLAE. In full, the CDR3 is CAISGARGFLAEAFF. This sequence joins TRBV10-3 and TRBJ1-1; D may be TRBD1 (5 bases). Read data end 3 residues before the CDR3 end; the end is taken from the germline J gene. V was pared by 4 bases and J by 6 bases, with 18 bases between. CDR3 length: 15 amino acids. CDR1 is ENHRY, CDR2 SYGVKD, per germline.

This clone was counted at least ten times. Read data end 3 residues before the CDR3 end; the end is taken from the germline J gene. The chain recombines TRBV30 with TRBJ1-2; D may be TRBD1 (5 bases). The CDR3 loop spans 13 amino acids. Germline CDR1 reads GTSNPN; CDR2 reads SVGIG (reference sequence). Partial CDR3 DNA: TGTGCCTTGACACCTGGGGCAGGGTCCCAC. This codes for CALTPGAGSH. The entire CDR3 is CALTPGAGSHYTF.

This clone was counted at least ten times. Read coverage stops 3 residues before the CDR3 terminus; the germline J gene supplies the remainder. The genes are TRBV10-1 and TRBJ2-3, with 7 bases lining up with TRBD2. Per the germline V gene, CDR1 is WNHNN and CDR2 is SYGVQD (reference sequence). V dropped 3 bases and J dropped 3; count of bases not matched to a gene: 6. The length of the CDR3 is 15 residues. This CDR3 reads CASSDRLAGTDTQYF. Partial CDR3 DNA: TGCGCCAGCAGTGATAGGTTAGCGGGTACAGATACG.

This clone was seen many times. The CDR3 loop is CASTDPGSGNYEQYF. The DNA read from the CDR3 is TGTGCCAGCACCGATCCTGGGTCGGGGAATTACGAG. The rearrangement links TRBV7-8 to TRBJ2-7; the D gene is possibly TRBD2 (5 bases). With the read ending 3 residues before the CDR3 end, the germline J gene is used to fill in that end. CDR1 is SGHVS, CDR2 FQNEAQ, per germline. V lost 7 bases and J lost 4, with 20 bases in between. CDR3 size: 15 residues.

This clone showed up many times. The DNA is left out, because the CDR3 cannot be placed on it with certainty; the CDR3 is given as TCRdb lists it. This rearrangement joins TRBV24-1 to TRBJ2-5; the D call TRBD1-2 from the table was never checked on the DNA. Germline values: CDR1 KGHDR, CDR2 SFDVKD. The CDR3 sequence runs 13 residues, both termini included. CDR3 in amino acids: CATSTSAEETQYF.

This clone was seen at least ten times. The CDR3 goes on 3 residues after the read ends, and that part is filled in from the germline J gene. V is TRBV10-2 and J is TRBJ2-6; a possible D gene is TRBD2 (6 bases). V was shortened by 6 bases and J by 2 bases, with 11 bases between the two germline ends. This CDR3 has 15 residues. Germline CDR1 and CDR2: WSHSY and SAAADI. CDR3 sequence reads: CASRNGGTGANVLTF. The sequenced CDR3 bases are TGCGCCAGCAGGAATGGGGGGACTGGGGCCAACGTC.

This clone has at least ten counts. The read comes to an end 3 residues before the CDR3 does, leaving the germline J gene to fill in the end. This rearrangement joins TRBV5-1 to TRBJ2-1, with 10 bases identical to TRBD1. Losses at the gene ends were 2 bases for V and 6 bases for J; bases not matched to a gene: 5. This CDR3 region has 15 residues. The germline V gene encodes CDR1 SGHRS and CDR2 YFSETQ. Incomplete CDR3 DNA: TGCGCCAGCAGCTTTGGGGACAGGGGATTCAATGAG. Translated, it gives CASSFGDRGFNE. The full CDR3 protein is CASSFGDRGFNEQFF. The full variable domain, completed using reference TRBV5-1 and TRBJ2-1, is KAGVTQTPRYLIKTRGQQVTLSCSPISGHRSVSWYQQTPGQGLQFLFEYFSETQRNKGNFPGRFSGRQFSNSRSEMNVSTLELGDSALYLCASSFGDRGFNEQFFGPGTRLTVL.